The rows below give T cell receptor beta chains drawn from one sample of a study of human T cells and chemical hapten exposure. TCRdb ran MiXCR on the RACE reads and lists one entry per CDR3 protein. This table has 39,000 or so distinct CDR3 sequences, 4% appearing once. The sequencing here drew on whole blood, taken in connection with sensitization to the hapten diphenylcyclopropenone (DPC). The receptors were sampled from a man in his fifties with alopecia areata. Some clones in this sample may be carry-over from other donors' samples. Each CDR3 is given with its conserved first and last residue. D genes are given only for firm matches. A row's size may be missing; if present it is once, few, many or a size class.

J gene,D gene,V gene,clone size,CDR3 DNA,CDR3 protein
TRBJ2-6,-,TRBV7-9,many,TGTGCCAGCGGCGAGTTGGACGGACCCTACTCTGGGGCCAACGTCCTGACTTTC,CASGELDGPYSGANVLTF
TRBJ1-4,-,TRBV12-3/TRBV12-4,many,TGTGCCAGCAGTCCCAGGGGCGGGGGAACTAATGAAAAACTGTTTTTT,CASSPRGGGTNEKLFF
TRBJ2-2,-,TRBV7-6,few,TGTGCCAGCAGCGCAGGACTATTTAACACCGGGGAGCTGTTTTTT,CASSAGLFNTGELFF
TRBJ2-7,TRBD2,TRBV11-2,many,TGTGCCAGCAGCCTTCGGCTAGCGGGAGAGGGCGAGCAGTACTTC,CASSLRLAGEGEQYF
TRBJ2-1,-,TRBV29-1,many,TGCAGCGTTGAAGGGCAGAGCTCCTACAATGAGCAGTTCTTC,CSVEGQSSYNEQFF
TRBJ2-2,-,TRBV7-9,many,TGTGCCAGCAGCTTAGATCTAGCCGGGGAGCTGTTTTTT,CASSLDLAGELFF
TRBJ1-1,-,TRBV12-3/TRBV12-4,many,TGTGCCAGCAGTTTCCACCTTCTTCAGAACACTGAAGCTTTCTTT,CASSFHLLQNTEAFF
TRBJ1-2,-,TRBV28,-,TGTGCCAGCAGCCGCTACTATGGCTACACCTTC,CASSRYYGYTF
TRBJ1-6,TRBD1,TRBV6-5,many,TGTGCCAGCAACACGGGACAGTATAATTCACCCCTCCACTTT,CASNTGQYNSPLHF
TRBJ2-1,TRBD1,TRBV27,many,TGTGCCAGCAGTTTAGACGGTTGGACAGGGGGAAATGAGCAGTTCTTC,CASSLDGWTGGNEQFF
TRBJ1-1,-,TRBV19,many,TGTGCCAGTAGTGTGGACACCTCGAGGGTAATGACTGAAGCTTTCTTT,CASSVDTSRVMTEAFF
TRBJ2-7,-,TRBV6-1,many,TGTGCCGGTGGGGATCGGTACGAGCAGTACTTC,CAGGDRYEQYF
TRBJ1-6,-,TRBV2,many,TGTGCCAGCAGTGAGACTGGGTATAATTCACCCCTCCACTTT,CASSETGYNSPLHF
TRBJ2-7,TRBD2,TRBV6-1,many,TGTGCCAGCAGTGAAGATTGGGGAGGGTCCTACGAGCAGTACTTC,CASSEDWGGSYEQYF
TRBJ1-1,TRBD1,TRBV27,few,TGTGCCAGCAAGGGACAGATGAACACTGAAGCTTTCTTT,CASKGQMNTEAFF
TRBJ2-2,TRBD1,TRBV12-3/TRBV12-4,many,TGTGCCAGCAGTCCCCGGGACAGGGCTGGGGAGCTGTTTTTT,CASSPRDRAGELFF
TRBJ2-7,TRBD1,TRBV20-1,many,TGCAGTGCTTACACCGGGACAGGGGGGCACGAGCAGTACTTC,CSAYTGTGGHEQYF
TRBJ2-1,-,TRBV2,many,TGTGCCAGCAGTGTGAGTGTGTTCGACAATGAGCAGTTCTTC,CASSVSVFDNEQFF
TRBJ2-1,TRBD2,TRBV4-3,many,TGCGCCAGCAGCCAAGGTCCTCGGACTAGCGAGTACAATGAGCAGTTCTTC,CASSQGPRTSEYNEQFF
TRBJ1-5,-,TRBV12-3/TRBV12-4,many,TGTGCCAGCAAAGGCGGGTCTGGTCAGCCCCAGCATTTT,CASKGGSGQPQHF
TRBJ2-2,TRBD2,TRBV11-2,many,TGTGCCAGCAGCTTAGATCGGTGGGGTAGCGGGAGACAGACCGGGGAGCTGTTTTTT,CASSLDRWGSGRQTGELFF
TRBJ2-1,-,TRBV28,once,TGTGCCACCCAAAGGACTCGGAATGAGCAGTTCTTC,CATQRTRNEQFF
TRBJ2-6,-,TRBV7-2,many,TGTGCCAGCAGCAAAATAGCGGCTGGGGCCAACGTCCTGACTTTC,CASSKIAAGANVLTF
TRBJ1-3,-,TRBV6-1,many,TGTGCCAGCAGTGAAGCGAGGCGGACCTCTGGAAACACCATATATTTT,CASSEARRTSGNTIYF
TRBJ1-4,-,TRBV6-1,many,TGTGCCAGCAGTGGGTACAGATTGGAAAAACTGTTTTTT,CASSGYRLEKLFF